A selection of T cell receptor beta chains follows, all from one sample in a study of blood T cell repertoires in COVID-19. Measured with immunoSEQ multiplex PCR; TCRdb has only the in-frame clones, and not every one. The sample lists around 190,000 clones; around 76% were seen once. The source material was peripheral blood. The receptors come from an older woman with COVID-19, enrolled during active disease. Each CDR3 is given with its conserved first and last residue. The D gene is left open where the match is weak. For some rows the clone size is stated as once, few or many, or as a class when expanded; others skip it.

j_gene | abundance | v_gene | d_gene | CDR3aa | CDR3nt
TRBJ2-2 | . | TRBV5-1 | . | CASSLRVPSLGAVTGELFF | TGCGCCAGCAGCTTGCGGGTTCCTAGCTTGGGAGCGGTCACCGGGGAGCTGTTTTTT
TRBJ2-2 | . | TRBV7-6 | TRBD1 | CASSLSPMGLGTGNTGELFF | TGTGCCAGCAGCTTAAGCCCGATGGGACTCGGGACAGGGAACACCGGGGAGCTGTTTTTT
TRBJ2-5 | few | TRBV10-1 | TRBD2 | CASSESTSGAETQYF | TGCGCCAGCAGTGAGTCGACTAGCGGGGCGGAGACCCAGTACTTC
TRBJ2-7 | . | TRBV6-2/TRBV6-3 | . | CASSYVRGYEQYF | TGTGCCAGCAGTTACGTCCGAGGCTACGAGCAGTACTTC
TRBJ2-1 | few | TRBV20-1 | TRBD2 | CSASGVAGPGEQFF | TGCAGTGCTAGTGGGGTAGCGGGGCCCGGGGAGCAGTTCTTC
TRBJ2-1 | . | TRBV10-1 | TRBD2 | CASSDEGDRRRLAGFNEQFF | TGCGCCAGCAGTGATGAAGGGGACCGTAGAAGACTAGCGGGATTCAATGAGCAGTTCTTC
TRBJ2-2 | . | TRBV3-1/TRBV3-2 | TRBD2 | CASSHSTSARANTGELFF | TGTGCCAGCAGCCACTCAACTAGCGCACGGGCGAACACCGGGGAGCTGTTTTTT
TRBJ2-2 | . | TRBV6-5 | TRBD2 | CASSPHRGAGELFF | TGTGCCAGCAGCCCCCACCGGGGGGCCGGGGAGCTGTTTTTT
TRBJ2-2 | . | TRBV4-1 | . | CASRLGGAQTGELFF | TGCGCCAGCAGACTTGGAGGGGCCCAAACCGGGGAGCTGTTTTTT
TRBJ2-2 | many | TRBV28 | TRBD1 | CASSLTGGGSGELFF | TGTGCCAGCAGTTTAACAGGGGGCGGATCCGGGGAGCTGTTTTTT
TRBJ2-2 | . | TRBV5-1 | . | CASSPGAANTGELFF | TGCGCCAGCAGTCCCGGAGCTGCGAACACCGGGGAGCTGTTTTTT
TRBJ2-7 | . | TRBV7-2 | . | CASRETLSGEQYF | TGTGCCAGCAGGGAGACCCTATCCGGCGAGCAGTACTTC